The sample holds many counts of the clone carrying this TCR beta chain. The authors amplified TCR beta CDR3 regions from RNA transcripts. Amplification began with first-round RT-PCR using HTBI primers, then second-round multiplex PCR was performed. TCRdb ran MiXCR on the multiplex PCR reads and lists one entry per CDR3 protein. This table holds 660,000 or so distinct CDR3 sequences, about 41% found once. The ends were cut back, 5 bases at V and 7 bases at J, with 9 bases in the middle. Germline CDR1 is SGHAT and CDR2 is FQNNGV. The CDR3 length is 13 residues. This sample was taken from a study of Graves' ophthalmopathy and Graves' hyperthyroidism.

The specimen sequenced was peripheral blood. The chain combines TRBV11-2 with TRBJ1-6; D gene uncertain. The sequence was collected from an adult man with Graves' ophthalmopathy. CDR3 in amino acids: CASSPGRNSPLHF. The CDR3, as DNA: TGTGCCAGCAGCCCCGGACGGAATTCACCCCTCCACTTT.